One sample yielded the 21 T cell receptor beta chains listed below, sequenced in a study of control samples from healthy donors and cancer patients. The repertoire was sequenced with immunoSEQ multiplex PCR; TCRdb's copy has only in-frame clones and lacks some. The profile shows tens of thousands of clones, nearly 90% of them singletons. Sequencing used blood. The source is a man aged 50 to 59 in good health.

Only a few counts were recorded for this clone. As DNA, the CDR3 is TGTGCCAGCAGCCAAGGACCAAGTGGCTACACCTTC. It is translated as CASSQGPSGYTF. The rearrangement joins TRBV3-1 (or the pseudogene TRBV3-2) to TRBJ1-2; D not resolved. This CDR3 has 12 amino acids. The germline CDR1 and CDR2 sequences are LGHDT and YNNKEL (reference sequence). V was clipped by 1 base and J by 7 bases, with 7 bases between them.

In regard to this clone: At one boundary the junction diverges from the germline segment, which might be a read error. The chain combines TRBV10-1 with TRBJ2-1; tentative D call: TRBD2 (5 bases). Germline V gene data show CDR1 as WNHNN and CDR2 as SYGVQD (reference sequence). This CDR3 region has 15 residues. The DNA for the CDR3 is TGCGCCAGCAGTGAGGGACTTCCCTCCAACAATGAGCAGTTCTTC. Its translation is CASSEGLPSNNEQFF.

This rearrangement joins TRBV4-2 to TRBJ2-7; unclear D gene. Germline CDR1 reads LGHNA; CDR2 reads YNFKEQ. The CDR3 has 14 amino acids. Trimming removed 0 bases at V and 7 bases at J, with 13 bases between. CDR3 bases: TGTGCCAGCAGCCAAGATGATGGAAGGGATGAGCAGTACTTC. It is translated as CASSQDDGRDEQYF.

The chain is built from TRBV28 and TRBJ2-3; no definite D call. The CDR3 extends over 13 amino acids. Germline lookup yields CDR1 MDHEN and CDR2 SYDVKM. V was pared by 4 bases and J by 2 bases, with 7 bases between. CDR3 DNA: TGTGCCAGCAGTTATGGACCCACAGATACGCAGTATTTT. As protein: CASSYGPTDTQYF. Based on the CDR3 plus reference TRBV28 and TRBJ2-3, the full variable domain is DVKVTQSSRYLVKRTGEKVFLECVQDMDHENMFWYRQDPGLGLRLIYFSYDVKMKEKGDIPEGYSVSREKKERFSLILESASTNQTSMYLCASSYGPTDTQYFGPGTRLTVL.

CDR3 nucleotide sequence: TGCGCCAGCAGCTTGGAATTGACTAGCGGGACAGGGACGCAGTATTTT. Its translation: CASSLELTSGTGTQYF. This chain connects TRBV5-1 to TRBJ2-3, with TRBD2 matching 11 bases. Germline values: CDR1 SGHRS, CDR2 YFSETQ. The J segment lost 9 bases and the V segment lost 0 bases, leaving 9 bases of the junction unmatched. The CDR3 contains 16 residues.

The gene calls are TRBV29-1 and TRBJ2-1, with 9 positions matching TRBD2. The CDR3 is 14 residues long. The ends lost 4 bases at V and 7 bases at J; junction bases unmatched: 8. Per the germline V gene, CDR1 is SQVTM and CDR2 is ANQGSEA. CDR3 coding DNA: TGCAGCGTTGTTGGCGGGGGGGCCTTAAATGAGCAGTTCTTC. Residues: CSVVGGGALNEQFF.

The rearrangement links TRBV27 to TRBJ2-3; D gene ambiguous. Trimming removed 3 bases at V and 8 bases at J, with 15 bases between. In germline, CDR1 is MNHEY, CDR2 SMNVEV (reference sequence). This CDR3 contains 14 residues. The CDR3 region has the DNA TGTGCCAGCAGTTTTGAACAGTCCTACGGTACGCAGTATTTT. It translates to CASSFEQSYGTQYF.

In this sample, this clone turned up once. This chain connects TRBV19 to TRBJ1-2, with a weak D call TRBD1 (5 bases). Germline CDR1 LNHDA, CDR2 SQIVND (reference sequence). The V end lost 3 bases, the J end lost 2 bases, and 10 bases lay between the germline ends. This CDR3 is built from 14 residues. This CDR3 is CASSIGRVNYGYTF. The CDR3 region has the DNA TGTGCCAGTAGTATCGGCAGGGTCAACTATGGCTACACCTTC.

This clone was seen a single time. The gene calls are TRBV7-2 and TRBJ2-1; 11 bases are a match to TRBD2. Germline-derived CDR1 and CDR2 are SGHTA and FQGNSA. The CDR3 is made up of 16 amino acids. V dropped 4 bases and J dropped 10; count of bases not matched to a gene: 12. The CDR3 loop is CASSSPTSGAYQEQFF. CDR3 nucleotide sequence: TGTGCCAGCAGCTCCCCGACTAGCGGGGCTTACCAAGAGCAGTTCTTC. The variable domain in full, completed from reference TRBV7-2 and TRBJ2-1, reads GAGVSQSPSNKVTEKGKDVELRCDPISGHTALYWYRQSLGQGLEFLIYFQGNSAPDKSGLPSDRFSAERTGGSVSTLTIQRTQQEDSAVYLCASSSPTSGAYQEQFFGPGTRLTVL.

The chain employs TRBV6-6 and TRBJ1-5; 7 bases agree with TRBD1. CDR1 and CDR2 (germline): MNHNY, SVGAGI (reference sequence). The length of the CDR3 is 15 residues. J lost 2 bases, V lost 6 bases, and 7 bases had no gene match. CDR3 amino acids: CASSPTGEGNQPQHF. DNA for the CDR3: TGTGCCAGCAGCCCCACAGGGGAGGGCAATCAGCCCCAGCATTTT.

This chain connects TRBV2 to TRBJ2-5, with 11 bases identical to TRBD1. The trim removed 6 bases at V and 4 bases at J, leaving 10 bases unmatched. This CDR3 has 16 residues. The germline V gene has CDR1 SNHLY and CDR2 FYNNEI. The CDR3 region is CASRSRGQGAGETQYF. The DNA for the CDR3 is TGTGCCAGCAGGTCTCGTGGACAGGGGGCTGGAGAGACCCAGTACTTC.

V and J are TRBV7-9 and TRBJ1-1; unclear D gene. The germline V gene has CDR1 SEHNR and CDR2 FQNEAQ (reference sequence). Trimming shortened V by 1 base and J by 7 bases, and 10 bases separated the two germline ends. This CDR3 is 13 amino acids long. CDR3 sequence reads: CASSLERSDEAFF. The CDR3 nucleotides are TGTGCCAGCAGCTTAGAAAGATCGGATGAAGCTTTCTTT.

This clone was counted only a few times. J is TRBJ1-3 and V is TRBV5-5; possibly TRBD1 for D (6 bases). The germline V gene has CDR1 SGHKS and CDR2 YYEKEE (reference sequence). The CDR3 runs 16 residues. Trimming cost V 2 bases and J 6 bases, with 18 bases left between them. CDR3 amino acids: CASSFDPQGYENTIYF. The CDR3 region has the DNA TGTGCCAGCAGCTTCGACCCTCAGGGGTACGAAAACACCATATATTTT. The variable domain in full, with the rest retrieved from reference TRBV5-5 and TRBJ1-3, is DAGVTQSPTHLIKTRGQQVTLRCSPISGHKSVSWYQQVLGQGPQFIFQYYEKEERGRGNFPDRFSARQFPNYSSELNVNALLLGDSALYLCASSFDPQGYENTIYFGEGSWLTVV.

CDR3 DNA: TGCGCCAGCAGCTTCGGGCCACCCTCGAGGGAGCTGTTTTTT. It codes for CASSFGPPSRELFF. The V call is TRBV5-1, the J call TRBJ2-2; D remains ambiguous. CDR3 length: 14 amino acids. CDR1 and CDR2 (germline): SGHRS, YFSETQ. V lost 2 bases to trimming and J lost 9 bases, with 14 bases between them.

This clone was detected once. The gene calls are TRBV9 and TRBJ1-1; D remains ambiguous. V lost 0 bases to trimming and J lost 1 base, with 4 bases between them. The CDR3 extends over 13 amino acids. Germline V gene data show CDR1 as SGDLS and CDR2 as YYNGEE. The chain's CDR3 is CASSVVANTEAFF. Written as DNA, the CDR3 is TGTGCCAGCAGCGTAGTGGCGAACACTGAAGCTTTCTTT.

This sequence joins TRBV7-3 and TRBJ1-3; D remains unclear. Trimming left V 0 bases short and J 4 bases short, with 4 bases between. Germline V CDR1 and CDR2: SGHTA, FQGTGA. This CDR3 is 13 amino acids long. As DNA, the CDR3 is TGTGCCAGCAGCTTAACGACAGGAAACACCATATATTTT. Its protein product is CASSLTTGNTIYF.

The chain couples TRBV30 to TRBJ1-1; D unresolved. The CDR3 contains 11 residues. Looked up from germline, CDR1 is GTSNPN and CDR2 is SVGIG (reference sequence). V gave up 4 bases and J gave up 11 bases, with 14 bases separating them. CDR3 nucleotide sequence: TGTGCCTGGAAGGTGGTCAGGAAGGCTTTCTTT. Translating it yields CAWKVVRKAFF.

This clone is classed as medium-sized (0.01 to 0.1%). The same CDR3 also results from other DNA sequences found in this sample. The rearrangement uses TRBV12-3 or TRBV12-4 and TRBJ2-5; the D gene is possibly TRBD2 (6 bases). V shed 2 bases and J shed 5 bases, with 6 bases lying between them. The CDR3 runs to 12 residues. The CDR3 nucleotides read TGTGCCAGCAGTTTACGGGGGGAGACCCAGTACTTC. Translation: CASSLRGETQYF.

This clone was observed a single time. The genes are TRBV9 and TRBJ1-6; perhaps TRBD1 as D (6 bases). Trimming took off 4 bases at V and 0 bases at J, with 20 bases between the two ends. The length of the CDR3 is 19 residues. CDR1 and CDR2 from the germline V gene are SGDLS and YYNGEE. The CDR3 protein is CASSHPRGQFRSYNSPLHF. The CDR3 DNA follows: TGTGCCAGCAGCCACCCCAGGGGCCAATTCCGCTCCTATAATTCACCCCTCCACTTT. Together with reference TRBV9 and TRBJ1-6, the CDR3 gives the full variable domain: DSGVTQTPKHLITATGQRVTLRCSPRSGDLSVYWYQQSLDQGLQFLIQYYNGEERAKGNILERFSAQQFPDLHSELNLSSLELGDSALYFCASSHPRGQFRSYNSPLHFGNGTRLTVT.

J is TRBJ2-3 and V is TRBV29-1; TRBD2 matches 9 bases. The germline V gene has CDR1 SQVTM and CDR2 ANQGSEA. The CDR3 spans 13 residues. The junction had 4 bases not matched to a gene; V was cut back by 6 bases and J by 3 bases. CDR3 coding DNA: TGCAGCGTGTTGACTAGCGGAACAGATACGCAGTATTTT. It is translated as CSVLTSGTDTQYF.

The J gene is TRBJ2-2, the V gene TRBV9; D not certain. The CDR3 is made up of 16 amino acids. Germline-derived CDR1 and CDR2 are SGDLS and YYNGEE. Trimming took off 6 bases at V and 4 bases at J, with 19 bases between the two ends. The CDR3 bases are TGTGCCAGCACGCACCGGGCCGACCTCAGCACCGGGGAGCTGTTTTTT. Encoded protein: CASTHRADLSTGELFF.